Given below is one T cell receptor beta chain in context. The same CDR3 arises from other DNA sequences in this sample as well. Authors' methods: For nucleated cells, counts were estimated from reference gene primer amplification. TCRdb's copy holds only in-frame clones and misses some; the assay was immunoSEQ multiplex PCR. That table supplies the V and J calls and clone size; D and trimming were determined from the DNA. Here the sample spans over 130,000 clones, about 85% being singletons. The CDR3 length is 13 residues. V was pared by 3 bases and J by 5 bases, with 8 bases between. The germline V gene has CDR1 SNHLY and CDR2 FYNNEI. These data are taken from a study of blood T cell repertoires in COVID-19. Study-level background: COVID-19 samples, acute and convalescent, were from the United States, Italy and Spain. From T cells, B-cell-depleted T cells, or PBMCs came the material, which was cDNA or gDNA.

The V gene is TRBV2, the J gene TRBJ2-1; D remains ambiguous. Material for sequencing was peripheral blood. The origin of this receptor is a human donor with COVID-19, enrolled during active disease. The donor label of this sample is uncertain. This chain's CDR3 is CASSEGLNNEQFF. Written as DNA, the CDR3 is TGTGCCAGCAGTGAGGGCCTAAACAATGAGCAGTTCTTC.